This T cell receptor beta chain was captured in a study of blood T cell repertoires in COVID-19 (dated by TCRdb to 2019 to 2021). Describing the broader study: Collaborator samples came from the United States, Italy and Spain and covered acute and convalescent phases of COVID-19. The prospective study material was composed of cDNA or gDNA derived from T cells, B-cell-depleted T cells, or PBMCs. Subjects who had been exposed to COVID-19, were actively infected with it, or had recovered from it provided the deeply sampled blood TCRbeta repertoires that made up the dataset. The repertoires were released in a freely available public database meant as a resource for research on the immune response to SARS-CoV-2. The samples were drawn from two sources: the first 160 participants of the ongoing ImmuneRACE study, and 1,000 to 1,500 subjects contributed by 6 global collaborators. Sample metadata almost always included a de-identified subject ID, COVID-19 status, age in years and sex. Where available, HLA class I and class II types were taken from metadata supplied by the sample provider and were not determined by assay-based typing. What the work shows at the level of the full study, not this receptor alone: The amount of clinical and demographic metadata varied by source and participant and was provided uncurated.

This clone has just a few counts. This clone's antigen is unknown. No much larger clonotype is one base removed from it; base qualities were not supplied. For this chain, trimming is 4 bases at the V end and 5 bases at the J end, and the number of junction bases without a gene match is 11. The CDR3, from cysteine to phenylalanine, totals 16 residues. The read is trimmed to its CDR3 DNA, 48 bases read in frame from base 1. Taken from the germline V gene, the CDR1 and CDR2 loops are MGHRA and YSYEKL. TCRbeta CDR3 regions were amplified from genomic DNA by means of the immunoSEQ Assay, a bias-controlled multiplex PCR. Under the source paper's analysis protocol: The number of nucleated cells in each sample was estimated from the amplification of reference gene primers within the assay. To quantify the absolute abundance of each unique TCRbeta CDR3 rearrangement, sequence reads were collapsed and filtered. For each sample, productive Simpson clonality was calculated by taking the square root of Simpson's diversity index across productive rearrangements. TCRdb obtained this table from immuneACCESS and retained in-frame rearrangements with V and J assigned. These tables miss some clones; where compared with another copy, unresolved V genes account for less than half of the shortfall, and the remainder is unexplained. That table gives V, J and clone size, and the DNA gave D and trimming. For this sample the table gives around 150,000 clones, of which 65% to 90% were detected only once. The ten largest clones take up 6.5% to 8.5% of the sample.

One collaborating source in Seattle enrolled patients during active infection and followed them longitudinally through the course of disease. Whole blood was collected in K2EDTA tubes by collaborating institutions according to the institutions' own protocols. For TCRbeta analysis, collaborators shipped samples as frozen whole blood, isolated PBMCs, or DNA extracted from either of those sample types. The receptor was derived from a woman aged 40 to 50 with COVID-19, enrolled during active disease. The rearranged segments are TRBV4-1 and TRBJ2-5; 9 central nucleotides agree with TRBD1. Sequences were obtained from peripheral blood. In nucleotides, the sequence is TGCGCCAGCAGCCGATTATCTATTGGACAGGGGGAGACCCAGTACTTC. It translates to CASSRLSIGQGETQYF.